These T cell receptor beta chains were read from a single sample in a study of regulatory T cells in long-lasting Graves disease. TCRdb itself ran the multiplex PCR reads through MiXCR, one entry per CDR3 protein. The sample includes 450,000 to 600,000 distinct CDR3 sequences, 15% to 20% of them seen just once. The same data also contributed to another study, on T cells in Graves' hyperthyroidism and ophthalmopathy.

This specimen was peripheral blood mononuclear cells (PBMCs), taken at new diagnosis, from a patient treated with antithyroid drugs. These receptors all come from a man aged 40-55 years with Graves disease. CDR3s include the opening cysteine and the closing phenylalanine or tryptophan. The D gene is left open where the match is weak. The listing skips clone size in some rows; elsewhere it reads once, few, many or a size class.

J: TRBJ1-1; size: many; D: NA; V: TRBV30; DNA: TGTGCCTGGAGTGTACGAAGTGCCAACACTGAAGCTTTCTTT; CDR3: CAWSVRSANTEAFF
J: TRBJ2-1; size: few; D: TRBD2; V: TRBV20-1; DNA: TGCAGTGCCGAAAGCGGGAGGGGCGACAATGAGCAGTTCTTC; CDR3: CSAESGRGDNEQFF
J: TRBJ2-7; size: NA; D: NA; V: TRBV18; DNA: TGTGCCAGCTCAAACGCCTACGAGCAGTACTTC; CDR3: CASSNAYEQYF
J: TRBJ2-1; size: NA; D: NA; V: TRBV6-1; DNA: TGTGCCAGCAGGCGATCGGGGAACACTGAGCAGTTCTTC; CDR3: CASRRSGNTEQFF
J: TRBJ2-1; size: many; D: NA; V: TRBV9; DNA: TGTGCCAGCAGCAGTCTTTTGGCCTACAATGAGCAGTTCTTC; CDR3: CASSSLLAYNEQFF
J: TRBJ2-7; size: many; D: NA; V: TRBV20-1; DNA: TGCAGTGTCACACAGGCAGGGCCCTACGAGCAGTACTTC; CDR3: CSVTQAGPYEQYF
J: TRBJ2-1; size: NA; D: TRBD2; V: TRBV18; DNA: TGTGCCAGCTCACCGGGACTAGCTCCTGAGCAGTTCTTC; CDR3: CASSPGLAPEQFF
J: TRBJ1-2; size: NA; D: TRBD1; V: TRBV7-6; DNA: TGTGCCAGCAGCTTAGGACAGGGGGCGTCTGGCTACACCTTC; CDR3: CASSLGQGASGYTF
J: TRBJ1-1; size: few; D: NA; V: TRBV10-3; DNA: TGTGCCAGCACATCACACACTGAAGCTTTCTTT; CDR3: CASTSHTEAFF
J: TRBJ2-7; size: many; D: NA; V: TRBV13; DNA: TGTGCCAGCAGCCCGACGACAGGACGCTCCTACGAGCAGTACTTC; CDR3: CASSPTTGRSYEQYF
J: TRBJ2-7; size: many; D: NA; V: TRBV27; DNA: TGTGCCAGCAGTTTAGGGGCAGGGACCTCGTACGAGCAGTACTTC; CDR3: CASSLGAGTSYEQYF
J: TRBJ2-3; size: NA; D: TRBD2; V: TRBV2; DNA: TGTGCCAGCAGTGAAGGACTAGCGGGAGGCCCAGATACGCAGTATTTT; CDR3: CASSEGLAGGPDTQYF
J: TRBJ2-3; size: NA; D: TRBD2; V: TRBV3-1; DNA: TGTGCCAGCAGCCAAGATGAGCGGGAGACAGATACGCAGTATTTT; CDR3: CASSQDERETDTQYF
J: TRBJ2-6; size: NA; D: NA; V: TRBV7-6; DNA: TGTGCCAGCAGCTTATATGGCTCCGGGGCCAACGTCCTGACTTTC; CDR3: CASSLYGSGANVLTF
J: TRBJ1-1; size: many; D: NA; V: TRBV2; DNA: TGTGCCAGCAGTGAAGCTGGACAGCTGAACACTGAAGCTTTCTTT; CDR3: CASSEAGQLNTEAFF
J: TRBJ2-3; size: many; D: NA; V: TRBV12-3/TRBV12-4; DNA: TGTGCCAGCAGTCCCGCCCGGGACAAAACTAGCACAGATACGCAGTATTTT; CDR3: CASSPARDKTSTDTQYF
J: TRBJ1-3; size: few; D: NA; V: TRBV19; DNA: TGTGCCATCAAGAGCTCTGGAAACACCATATATTTT; CDR3: CAIKSSGNTIYF
J: TRBJ2-5; size: many; D: TRBD2; V: TRBV28; DNA: TGTGCCAGCTCACGCCGGTCTGGGGCTAGCGGGACGGAGACCCAGTACTTC; CDR3: CASSRRSGASGTETQYF
J: TRBJ2-1; size: many; D: TRBD1; V: TRBV7-3; DNA: TGTGCCAGCAGCTTAAGCTCAGGGGGCGAGTACAATGAGCAGTTCTTC; CDR3: CASSLSSGGEYNEQFF
J: TRBJ2-5; size: NA; D: NA; V: TRBV10-3; DNA: TGTGCCATCAGTGGACAAACCCAAGAGACCCAGTACTTC; CDR3: CAISGQTQETQYF
J: TRBJ2-7; size: many; D: NA; V: TRBV6-2/TRBV6-3; DNA: TGTGCCAGCAGTGGTAGGACTTCCTACGAGCAGTACTTC; CDR3: CASSGRTSYEQYF
J: TRBJ2-6; size: many; D: NA; V: TRBV6-9; DNA: TGTGCCAGCAGTTACGTTGCCTCTCGAGGCGGGGCCAACGTCCTGACTTTC; CDR3: CASSYVASRGGANVLTF
J: TRBJ2-2; size: many; D: NA; V: TRBV28; DNA: TGTGCCAGCGGAGCTCGACGGTTCAACACCGGGGAGCTGTTTTTT; CDR3: CASGARRFNTGELFF
J: TRBJ1-6; size: many; D: NA; V: TRBV28; DNA: TGTGCCAGCAGTTTACCAAATTCACCCCTCCACTTT; CDR3: CASSLPNSPLHF
J: TRBJ2-1; size: many; D: TRBD1; V: TRBV7-9; DNA: TGTGCCAGCAGCTTAGGGAGACAGGGATACAATGAGCAGTTCTTC; CDR3: CASSLGRQGYNEQFF
J: TRBJ2-1; size: NA; D: TRBD2; V: TRBV7-9; DNA: TGTGCCAGCAGCTCTTCGACTAGCGGGATCGATGAGCAGTTCTTC; CDR3: CASSSSTSGIDEQFF
J: TRBJ2-7; size: NA; D: NA; V: TRBV6-2/TRBV6-3; DNA: TGTGCCAGCAGGTCTTCCGGGACCACGGCGTACGAGCAGTACTTC; CDR3: CASRSSGTTAYEQYF
J: TRBJ2-2; size: NA; D: TRBD2; V: TRBV29-1; DNA: TGCAGCGCATCGACTAGCGGTACGACCGGGGAGCTGTTTTTT; CDR3: CSASTSGTTGELFF
J: TRBJ2-7; size: few; D: NA; V: TRBV7-9; DNA: TGTGCCAGCAGCATCCTCCAGGGCTACGAGCAGTACTTC; CDR3: CASSILQGYEQYF
J: TRBJ2-1; size: few; D: NA; V: TRBV29-1; DNA: TGCAGCGGCAGTAGAGGAGTGAGGCAGTTCTTC; CDR3: CSGSRGVRQFF
J: TRBJ2-3; size: many; D: TRBD1; V: TRBV12-3/TRBV12-4; DNA: TGTGCCAGCAGTTCAGGACAGGTCTTACCCCTCACGGATACGCAGTATTTT; CDR3: CASSSGQVLPLTDTQYF
J: TRBJ2-7; size: many; D: TRBD2; V: TRBV6-1; DNA: TGTGCCAGCACTGGACTAGCGGGAGACGAGCAGTACTTC; CDR3: CASTGLAGDEQYF
J: TRBJ1-5; size: few; D: NA; V: TRBV12-3/TRBV12-4; DNA: TGTGCCAGCACCACGGAGTTTAATCAGCCCCAGCATTTT; CDR3: CASTTEFNQPQHF
J: TRBJ2-1; size: few; D: NA; V: TRBV5-6; DNA: TGTGCCAGCAGCTTGATAGCGGTATATGACAGTGAGCAGTTCTTC; CDR3: CASSLIAVYDSEQFF
J: TRBJ1-1; size: NA; D: TRBD1; V: TRBV5-1; DNA: TGCGCCAGCAGCTACCGACAGGGGGTAAAGAACACTGAAGCTTTCTTT; CDR3: CASSYRQGVKNTEAFF
J: TRBJ1-4; size: NA; D: NA; V: TRBV6-1; DNA: TGTGCCAGCAGTGAAGCGATGGGGGCTACTAATGAAAAACTGTTTTTT; CDR3: CASSEAMGATNEKLFF
J: TRBJ2-2; size: many; D: TRBD1; V: TRBV2; DNA: TGTGCCAGCAGAACAGGGGGCGGTTTCGGGGAGCTGTTTTTT; CDR3: CASRTGGGFGELFF
J: TRBJ1-6; size: NA; D: TRBD1; V: TRBV30; DNA: TGTGCCTGGAGAGCAGGGGGGGATTCACCCCTCCACTTT; CDR3: CAWRAGGDSPLHF
J: TRBJ2-1; size: NA; D: NA; V: TRBV19; DNA: TGTGCCAGTAGTATCCTAGAGAAATCCTACAATGAGCAGTTCTTC; CDR3: CASSILEKSYNEQFF
J: TRBJ1-4; size: many; D: TRBD1; V: TRBV12-3/TRBV12-4; DNA: TGTGCCAGCAGTACAGGACAGGGGGCAAATGAAAAACTGTTTTTT; CDR3: CASSTGQGANEKLFF
J: TRBJ1-1; size: many; D: NA; V: TRBV5-1; DNA: TGCGCCAGCAGCTTGGGTCTGGGAGTGAACACTGAAGCTTTCTTT; CDR3: CASSLGLGVNTEAFF
J: TRBJ2-1; size: NA; D: NA; V: TRBV29-1; DNA: TGCAGCGCTGAAGTGAATTTACAATGGCGCTTC; CDR3: CSAEVNLQWRF
J: TRBJ2-3; size: many; D: TRBD2; V: TRBV6-1; DNA: TGTGCCAGCAGTATGACTAGCGGGAGAACAGATACGCAGTATTTT; CDR3: CASSMTSGRTDTQYF
J: TRBJ1-2; size: many; D: NA; V: TRBV28; DNA: TGTGCCAGCAGTTTAGCCCTCAATGGGGGATATGGCTACACCTTC; CDR3: CASSLALNGGYGYTF
J: TRBJ2-2; size: NA; D: NA; V: TRBV5-1; DNA: TGCGCCAGCAGAGGGGGAAGCGCTTCGATATTT; CDR3: CASRGGSASIF
J: TRBJ2-1; size: many; D: TRBD1; V: TRBV18; DNA: TGTGCCAGCTCACCAGGACAGGGAAGGGGTGAGCAGTTCTTC; CDR3: CASSPGQGRGEQFF
J: TRBJ2-4; size: few; D: TRBD2; V: TRBV13; DNA: TGTGCCAGCAGCAATAGCGGGAGGGCCATCGACATTCAGTACTTC; CDR3: CASSNSGRAIDIQYF
J: TRBJ1-1; size: NA; D: NA; V: TRBV5-6; DNA: TGTGCCAGCAAGACCAACGGTCAAGAGGCTGAAGCTTTCTTT; CDR3: CASKTNGQEAEAFF
J: TRBJ2-1; size: NA; D: NA; V: TRBV5-1; DNA: TGTGCCAGCAGCTTAGGCCTGGGTGGCGGAGGCAATGAGCAGTTCTTC; CDR3: CASSLGLGGGGNEQFF
J: TRBJ2-5; size: NA; D: NA; V: TRBV14; DNA: TGTGCCAGCTCCCCGCCGGGGCATCTGACCCAGTACTTC; CDR3: CASSPPGHLTQYF
J: TRBJ2-7; size: many; D: NA; V: TRBV6-2/TRBV6-3; DNA: TGTGCCAGCAAACGACCCGGGACCGACGGCGAGCAGTACTTC; CDR3: CASKRPGTDGEQYF
J: TRBJ1-5; size: many; D: NA; V: TRBV7-8; DNA: TGTGCCAGCAGCTTAACCAGGGGACCTAGCAATCAGCCCCAGCATTTT; CDR3: CASSLTRGPSNQPQHF
J: TRBJ2-5; size: many; D: NA; V: TRBV28; DNA: TGTGCCAGCAGTTTGACGATCCAAGAGACCCAGTACTTC; CDR3: CASSLTIQETQYF
J: TRBJ2-1; size: many; D: NA; V: TRBV5-1; DNA: TGCGCCAGCAGCCCTGGCCTAGCGTCTTCCTACAATGAGCAGTTCTTC; CDR3: CASSPGLASSYNEQFF
J: TRBJ2-2; size: many; D: NA; V: TRBV7-8; DNA: TGTGCCAGCAGCTCTGCGGGACGGGTCACCGGGGAGCTGTTTTTT; CDR3: CASSSAGRVTGELFF
J: TRBJ2-1; size: many; D: TRBD1; V: TRBV2; DNA: TGTGCCAGCTCGGGACAGACGAGCTCCTACAATGAGCAGTTCTTC; CDR3: CASSGQTSSYNEQFF
J: TRBJ2-7; size: many; D: NA; V: TRBV12-3/TRBV12-4; DNA: TGTGCCAGCGGAAGGGCCTCGGGAGTTGACTACGAGCAGTACTTC; CDR3: CASGRASGVDYEQYF